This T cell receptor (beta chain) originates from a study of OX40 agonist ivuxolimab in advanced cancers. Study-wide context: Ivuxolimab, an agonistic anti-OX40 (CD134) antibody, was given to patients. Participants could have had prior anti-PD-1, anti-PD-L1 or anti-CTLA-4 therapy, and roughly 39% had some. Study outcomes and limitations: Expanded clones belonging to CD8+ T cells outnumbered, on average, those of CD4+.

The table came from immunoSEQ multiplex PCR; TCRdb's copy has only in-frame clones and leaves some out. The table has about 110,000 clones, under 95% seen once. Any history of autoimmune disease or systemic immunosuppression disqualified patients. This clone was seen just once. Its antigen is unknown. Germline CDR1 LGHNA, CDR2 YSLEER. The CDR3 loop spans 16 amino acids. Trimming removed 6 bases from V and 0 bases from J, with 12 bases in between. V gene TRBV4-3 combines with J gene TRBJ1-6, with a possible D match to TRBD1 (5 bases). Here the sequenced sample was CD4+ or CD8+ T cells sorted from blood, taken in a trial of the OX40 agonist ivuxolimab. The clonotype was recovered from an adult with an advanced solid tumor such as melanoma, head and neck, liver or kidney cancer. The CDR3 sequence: CASSPRGASYNSPLHF. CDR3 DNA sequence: TGCGCCAGCAGTCCTAGGGGAGCCTCCTATAATTCACCCCTCCACTTT.